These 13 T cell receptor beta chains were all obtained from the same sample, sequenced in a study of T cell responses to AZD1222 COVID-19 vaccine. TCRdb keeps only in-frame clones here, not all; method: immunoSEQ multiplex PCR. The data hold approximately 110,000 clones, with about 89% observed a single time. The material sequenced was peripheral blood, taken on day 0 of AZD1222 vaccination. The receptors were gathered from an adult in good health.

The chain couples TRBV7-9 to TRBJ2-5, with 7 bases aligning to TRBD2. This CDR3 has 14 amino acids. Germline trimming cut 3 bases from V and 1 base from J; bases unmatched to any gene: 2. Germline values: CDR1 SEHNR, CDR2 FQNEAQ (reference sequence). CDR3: CASSLSGTQETQYF. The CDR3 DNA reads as TGTGCCAGCAGCTTGAGCGGGACCCAAGAGACCCAGTACTTC.

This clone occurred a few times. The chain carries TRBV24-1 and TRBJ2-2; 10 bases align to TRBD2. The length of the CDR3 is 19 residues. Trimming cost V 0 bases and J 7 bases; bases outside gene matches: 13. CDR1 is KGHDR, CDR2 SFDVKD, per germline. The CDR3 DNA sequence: TGTGCCACCAGTGATTTGGCTAGCGGGGGACCCCTTGGATTCGGGGAGCTGTTTTTT. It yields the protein CATSDLASGGPLGFGELFF.

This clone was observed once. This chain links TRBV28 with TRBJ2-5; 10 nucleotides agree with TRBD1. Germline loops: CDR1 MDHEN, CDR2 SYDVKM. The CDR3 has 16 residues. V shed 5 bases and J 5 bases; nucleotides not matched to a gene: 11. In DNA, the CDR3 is TGTGCCAGCAGTGACACCGGGACAGGGGTTTGGGAGACCCAGTACTTC. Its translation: CASSDTGTGVWETQYF.

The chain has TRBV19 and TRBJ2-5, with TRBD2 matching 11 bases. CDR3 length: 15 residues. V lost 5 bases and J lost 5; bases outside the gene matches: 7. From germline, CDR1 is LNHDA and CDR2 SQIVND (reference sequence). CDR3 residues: CASSPTSGSLETQYF. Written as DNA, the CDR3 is TGTGCCAGTAGTCCTACTAGCGGGAGTCTGGAGACCCAGTACTTC. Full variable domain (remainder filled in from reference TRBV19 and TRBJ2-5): DGGITQSPKYLFRKEGQNVTLSCEQNLNHDAMYWYRQDPGQGLRLIYYSQIVNDFQKGDIAEGYSVSREKKESFPLTVTSAQKNPTAFYLCASSPTSGSLETQYFGPGTRLLVL.

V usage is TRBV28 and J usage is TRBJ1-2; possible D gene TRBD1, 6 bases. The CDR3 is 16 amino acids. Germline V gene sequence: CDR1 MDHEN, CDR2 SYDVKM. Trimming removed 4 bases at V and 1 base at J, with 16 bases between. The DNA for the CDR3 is TGTGCCAGCAGTTATTTAGGACAGCCTATTAACTATGGCTACACCTTC. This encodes CASSYLGQPINYGYTF.

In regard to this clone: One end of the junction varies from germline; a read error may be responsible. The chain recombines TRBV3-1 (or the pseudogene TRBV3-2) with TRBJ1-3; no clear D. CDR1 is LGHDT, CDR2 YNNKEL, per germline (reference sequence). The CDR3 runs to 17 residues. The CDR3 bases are TGTGCCACCAGCAGCACTCTTCAGGACTTCTCTGGAAACACCATATATTTT. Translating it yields CATSSTLQDFSGNTIYF.

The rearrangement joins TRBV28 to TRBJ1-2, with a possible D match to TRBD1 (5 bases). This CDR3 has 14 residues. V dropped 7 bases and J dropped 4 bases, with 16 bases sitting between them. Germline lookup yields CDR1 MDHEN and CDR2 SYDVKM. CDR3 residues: CASTSTGGIYGYTF. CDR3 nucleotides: TGTGCCAGCACCTCGACGGGGGGGATCTATGGCTACACCTTC.

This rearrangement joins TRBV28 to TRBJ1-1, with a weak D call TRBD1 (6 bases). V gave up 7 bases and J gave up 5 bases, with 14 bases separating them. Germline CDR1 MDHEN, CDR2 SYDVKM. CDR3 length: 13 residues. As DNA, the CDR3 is TGTGCCAGCACAACAGGGAGTAAGACTGAAGCTTTCTTT. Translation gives CASTTGSKTEAFF. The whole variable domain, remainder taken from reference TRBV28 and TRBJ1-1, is DVKVTQSSRYLVKRTGEKVFLECVQDMDHENMFWYRQDPGLGLRLIYFSYDVKMKEKGDIPEGYSVSREKKERFSLILESASTNQTSMYLCASTTGSKTEAFFGQGTRLTVV.

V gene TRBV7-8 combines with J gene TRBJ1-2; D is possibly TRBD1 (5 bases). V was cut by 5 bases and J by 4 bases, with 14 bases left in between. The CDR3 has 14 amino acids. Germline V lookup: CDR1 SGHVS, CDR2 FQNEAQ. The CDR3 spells CASSAKGDPYGYTF. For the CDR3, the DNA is TGTGCCAGCAGCGCAAAAGGGGACCCCTATGGCTACACCTTC.

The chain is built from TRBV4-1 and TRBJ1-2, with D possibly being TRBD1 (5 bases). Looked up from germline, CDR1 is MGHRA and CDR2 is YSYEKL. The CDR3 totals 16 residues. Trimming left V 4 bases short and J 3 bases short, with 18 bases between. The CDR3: CASSPPQRGSHYGYTF. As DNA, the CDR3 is TGCGCCAGCAGCCCTCCACAGAGGGGAAGTCACTATGGCTACACCTTC.

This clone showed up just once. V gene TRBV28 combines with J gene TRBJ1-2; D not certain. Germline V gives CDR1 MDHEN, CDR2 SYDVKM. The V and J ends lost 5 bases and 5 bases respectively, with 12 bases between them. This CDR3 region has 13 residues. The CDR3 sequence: CASSIRLQYGYTF. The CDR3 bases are TGTGCCAGCAGTATTAGACTTCAATATGGCTACACCTTC.

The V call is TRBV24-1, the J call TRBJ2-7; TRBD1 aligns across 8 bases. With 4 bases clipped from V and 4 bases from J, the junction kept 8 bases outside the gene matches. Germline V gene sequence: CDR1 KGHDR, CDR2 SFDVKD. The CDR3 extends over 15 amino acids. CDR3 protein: CATSDPGTGSYEQYF. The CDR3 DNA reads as TGTGCCACCAGTGACCCCGGGACAGGCAGTTACGAGCAGTACTTC.

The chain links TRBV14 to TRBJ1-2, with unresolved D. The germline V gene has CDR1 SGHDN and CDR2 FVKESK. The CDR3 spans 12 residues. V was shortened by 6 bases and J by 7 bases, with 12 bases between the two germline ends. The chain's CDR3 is CASSMRLGGYTF. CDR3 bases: TGTGCCAGCAGTATGAGGTTGGGTGGCTACACCTTC.